This T cell receptor beta chain came from a study of cytotoxic CD8 clonotypes in ibrutinib-treated CLL (dated by TCRdb to the early 2020s). Background on the whole study: The cohort had about a dozen relapsed/refractory and about 15 treatment-naive patients; 17 were IGHV unmutated. Responses were partial in roughly 24 patients and complete in 2; after median around 68 months follow-up, about 14 stayed in remission and approximately twelve progressed. Response samples were taken after a median of around 13 months on treatment, ranging from roughly 6 to 36 months. An average of 255,043 productive templates and 94,082 productive rearrangements was obtained per sample. Of the roughly 86 people in the trial, roughly 27 had longitudinal samples available. Cryopreserved peripheral blood mononuclear cells were collected before treatment, at response, and at either disease progression or sustained remission.

A MiSeq instrument was used for deep resolution sequencing, which targeted depths ranging from 1 in 1 million up to 1 in 200,000 T cells, with coverage averaging 10x for each clonotype. The immunoSEQ hsTCRB Kit was used to generate the TCR beta libraries. From the authors' description of their analysis: Data were analyzed with ImmunoSEQ Data Assistant and ImmunoSEQ Analyzer, with V, D and J genes assigned per IMGT definitions. Clonality was computed as one minus normalized Shannon entropy of productive rearrangement frequencies, ranging from 0 to 1. Only overrepresented clonotypes making up at least 0.05% of the repertoire of each patient were included in the public clonotype analysis. Repertoires from around 13 age-matched healthy donors in immuneACCESS were used as clonality controls. The immuneACCESS repertoire file appears here via TCRdb, limited to in-frame rearrangements. These files lack a portion of the clones; in checked studies, under half of the deficit traces to unresolved V genes, and the cause of the others is not known. D and trimming come from the DNA, and the V and J calls and clone size come from that table. This sample gives 6,500 to 9,500 clones in total; approximately 79% of them show up just once. The top ten constitute around 4% of the sample.

Roughly 1.8 micrograms of genomic DNA were extracted from cryopreserved PBMCs for TCR beta library preparation. Longitudinal blood samples from CLL patients on ibrutinib monotherapy underwent high-throughput TCR beta sequencing. The patients took part in an open-label, single-center phase 2 trial of ibrutinib monotherapy. Overall study results and their limits: At ibrutinib response clonality went up, during sustained remission it held steady, and at progression it dropped back toward baseline. Baseline clonality exceeded that of age-matched healthy donors and correlated strongly with circulating CD8+ T-cell counts. Sustained-remission and progressing patients did not have matched sampling times, and lymph node repertoires were not examined. Public clonotypes were found to be uncommon and were observed to contract or remain stable during treatment; the increase in clonality was shown to reflect expansion of private clonotypes at ibrutinib response.

V lost 6 bases and J lost 5 bases, and the count of bases not matched to a germline gene is 4. The CDR3 numbers 13 residues from cysteine through phenylalanine. CDR3 DNA is the only sequence kept; it has 39 bases, read in frame from the first base. According to the germline V gene, CDR1 reads SGHTA and CDR2 reads FQGNSA. On this clone: It lacks a known antigen. No much larger clone exists at a distance of one base, and base qualities are not known.

The rearrangement joined TRBV7-2 to TRBJ2-4; 7 central bases correspond to TRBD2. This receptor was taken from a human donor with chronic lymphocytic leukemia. This material consisted of PBMCs, taken before ibrutinib treatment. The sequenced DNA: TGTGCCAGCAGTCGGGGGGTTCAAAACATTCAGTACTTC. This yields the protein CASSRGVQNIQYF.